Below, one T cell receptor beta chain is given with its context. J was trimmed by 5 bases and V by 7 bases; bases with no gene match: 3. Germline lookup yields CDR1 SNHLY and CDR2 FYNNEI. The length of the CDR3 is 13 residues. This specimen belongs to a study of blood T cell repertoires in COVID-19. Background on the study: COVID-19 samples from acute and convalescent phases originated in the United States, Italy and Spain. The analysed material was cDNA or gDNA that came from T cells, B-cell-depleted T cells, or PBMCs.

Cohorts were assigned according to the clinical history that participants reported. Assay: immunoSEQ multiplex PCR; the TCRdb copy retains only in-frame clones and omits some. The sample lists roughly 170,000 clones, 83% occurring once. The sequenced material came from PBMCs or T cells enriched from blood (not recorded which). The clonotype comes from a woman aged 45 to 65 who had recovered from COVID-19. The rearrangement joins TRBV2 to TRBJ2-1; 9 nucleotides agree with TRBD1. CDR3 amino acids: CASNRGLDNEQFF. CDR3 nucleotides: TGTGCCAGCAACAGGGGGCTGGACAATGAGCAGTTCTTC.